This T cell receptor beta chain was sequenced for a study of blood T cells in healthy people across ages (dated by TCRdb to between 2015 and 2016). Context from the whole study: In model experiments, template switching captured about one uniquely barcoded TCR beta cDNA molecule for every two T cells. The study measured age-related changes in TCR beta repertoire diversity using deep sequencing normalized with unique cDNA molecular identifiers. The donors were split into four age groups: young (average 16 years), middle-aged (39), aged (around 67) and long-lived (roughly 80). To avoid experimental bias, donors of different ages were distributed randomly across sequencing lanes. Two additional independent replicas of 1 million unique cDNA reads from the same blood draw were analyzed for two donors (one aged 18 to 30 and one aged 80 or older).

General conclusions and limits of the study: Compared with the aged group, the long-lived group had more naive CD4+ T cells, fewer expanded clones and increased TCR diversity, suggesting age selection. As age increased, observed TCR beta diversity per million T cells dropped in a roughly linear way, and a significant reduction was already evident by age 40. The CMV infection status of donors was not known, potentially confounding age-related changes in expanded clonotypes. Conclusive comparison of naive and antigen-experienced compartments was prevented by the profiling of bulk unsorted PBMCs. Total diversity estimates from one million sequenced T cells were considered lower bounds and underestimates. A strong correlation was found between observed TCR beta diversity and the percentage of naive T cells measured by flow cytometry.

In regard to this clonotype: The antigen this receptor binds is unknown. Qualities for individual bases were not recorded, and no much larger clone is one base off.

V is pared back by 5 bases and J by 1 base, with 11 bases lying between the germline termini. From a lookup of the germline V gene, CDR1 and CDR2 are SGHTA and FQGNSA. The CDR3 contains 15 residues, cysteine and phenylalanine counted. The entry retains the CDR3 DNA only, 45 bases that are in frame from base 1. Systemically healthy Caucasian individuals from Russia, about 38 in total and aged 6 to 90 years, were included as donors. Each donor gave ten milliliters of peripheral blood, collected into EDTA-treated Vacutainer tubes. Ficoll-Paque density-gradient centrifugation was used to isolate PBMCs, with at least 7 million obtained per sample. Total RNA was extracted from PBMCs with Trizol reagent, with at least 6 micrograms obtained per sample. The percentages of naive CD45RAhigh/CD27high T cells were determined by flow cytometry on a PBMC aliquot from every donor. Library preparation was by 5' RACE. The second PCR ran for roughly 7 to 12 cycles and used a J-beta primer mix along with a sample-barcoded 5' primer. A template-switch 5' adaptor carrying 12 random nucleotides introduced a unique molecular identifier onto each TCR beta cDNA molecule. Each sample yielded at least 2.5 million CDR3-containing paired-end reads. First-strand cDNA was synthesized from all RNA with the Mint cDNA synthesis kit, primed by a TRBC-specific oligonucleotide. After uracil-DNA glycosylase treatment, a first 18-cycle PCR used universal primers M1SS and BC2_uni_R on all cDNA. Under the source paper's analysis protocol: For normalization, 1 million high-quality reads were randomly selected from each sample, with every read carrying a distinct molecular identifier. Reads sharing molecular identifiers were discarded rather than binned into consensus sequences. MiTCR, with a Q25 quality threshold and the strictest error-elimination algorithm, was used for CDR3 identification, clonotype clustering and error correction. A nonparametric unseen species model using Euler transformation provided a lower-bound estimate of total TCR beta diversity. Clones were called with MiXCR by TCRdb after fastp trimmed the public reads at Q25, and only in-frame beta chains were retained. Each CDR3 protein gets just one entry, which takes the most common genes and DNA from the rows behind it. These V and J calls are TCRdb output, not the study's own analysis. The sample table contains 1,800,000 or so distinct CDR3 sequences; only one count was recorded for about two fifths of them. The ten largest clones represent around 23% of the sample.

Recombination connected TRBV7-2 to TRBJ2-2, and the D gene may be TRBD1, 6 bases matching. The sample consisted of blood. The TCR sequence derives from a human donor in good health. The CDR3 corresponds to CASSAMGQNTGELFF. The DNA reads TGTGCCAGCAGCGCCATGGGACAGAACACCGGGGAGCTGTTTTTT. Full variable domain (CDR3 extended with the reference TRBV7-2 and TRBJ2-2 proteins): GAGVSQSPSNKVTEKGKDVELRCDPISGHTALYWYRQSLGQGLEFLIYFQGNSAPDKSGLPSDRFSAERTGGSVSTLTIQRTQQEDSAVYLCASSAMGQNTGELFFGEGSRLTVL.